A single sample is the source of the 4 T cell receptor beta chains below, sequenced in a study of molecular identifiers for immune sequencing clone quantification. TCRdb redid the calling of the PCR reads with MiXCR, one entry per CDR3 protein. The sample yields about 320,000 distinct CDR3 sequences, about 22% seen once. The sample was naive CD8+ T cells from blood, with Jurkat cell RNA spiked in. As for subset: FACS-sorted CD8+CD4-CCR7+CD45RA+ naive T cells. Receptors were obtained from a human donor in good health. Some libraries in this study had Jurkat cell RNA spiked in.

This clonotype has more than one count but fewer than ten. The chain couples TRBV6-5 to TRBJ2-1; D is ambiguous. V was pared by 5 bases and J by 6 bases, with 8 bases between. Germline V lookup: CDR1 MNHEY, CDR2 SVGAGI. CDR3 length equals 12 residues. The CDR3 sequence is CASSETGNEQFF. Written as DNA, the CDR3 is TGTGCCAGCAGTGAGACTGGCAATGAGCAGTTCTTC.

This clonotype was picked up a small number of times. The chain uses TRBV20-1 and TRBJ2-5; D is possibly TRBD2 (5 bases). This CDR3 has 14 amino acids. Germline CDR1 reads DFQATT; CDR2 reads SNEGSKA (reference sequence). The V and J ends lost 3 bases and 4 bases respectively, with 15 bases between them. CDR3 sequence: CSASPSRQSETQYF. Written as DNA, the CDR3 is TGCAGTGCTAGTCCTAGCAGGCAATCAGAGACCCAGTACTTC.

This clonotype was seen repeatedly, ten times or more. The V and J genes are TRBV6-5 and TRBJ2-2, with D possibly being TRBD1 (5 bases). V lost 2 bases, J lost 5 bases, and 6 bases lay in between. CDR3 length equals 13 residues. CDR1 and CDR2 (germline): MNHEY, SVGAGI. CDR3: CASSYRGTGELFF. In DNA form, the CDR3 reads TGTGCCAGCAGTTACAGGGGTACCGGGGAGCTGTTTTTT.

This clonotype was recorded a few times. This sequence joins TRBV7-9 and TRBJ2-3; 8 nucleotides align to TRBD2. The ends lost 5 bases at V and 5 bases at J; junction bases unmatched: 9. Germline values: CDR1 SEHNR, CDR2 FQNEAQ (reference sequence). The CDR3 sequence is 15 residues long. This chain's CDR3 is CASSPDGLAGDTQYF. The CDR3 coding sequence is TGTGCCAGCAGCCCAGACGGGCTAGCGGGAGATACGCAGTATTTT. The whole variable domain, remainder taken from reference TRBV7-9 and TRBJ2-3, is DTGVSQNPRHKITKRGQNVTFRCDPISEHNRLYWYRQTLGQGPEFLTYFQNEAQLEKSRLLSDRFSAERPKGSFSTLEIQRTEQGDSAMYLCASSPDGLAGDTQYFGPGTRLTVL.